Detailed here is one T cell receptor (beta chain). Per the original methods: Amplification of reference gene primers was used by the study to estimate nucleated cell counts. This table comes from immunoSEQ multiplex PCR, and its TCRdb copy is limited to in-frame clones, with some not included. V and J calls and clone size are copied from that table; D and trimming were computed from the DNA. The data show over 120,000 clones, with under 90% seen just once and over 35% held by the top ten. The data derive from a study of blood T cell repertoires in COVID-19. Background on the study: Material from acute and convalescent COVID-19 was sourced from the United States, Italy and Spain. The analysed material was cDNA or gDNA that came from T cells, B-cell-depleted T cells, or PBMCs.

From germline, CDR1 is KGHSH and CDR2 LQKENI. This CDR3 contains 17 residues. Trimming removed 2 bases at V and 5 bases at J, with 16 bases between. This sequence was found in a human donor in a cohort sampled during active COVID-19. The sample taken for sequencing was peripheral blood. The chain joins TRBV18 to TRBJ1-6; D is perhaps TRBD1 (6 bases). The CDR3 sequence is CASSPSPPGGNNSPLHF. CDR3 nucleotide sequence: TGTGCCAGCTCACCAAGTCCACCGGGGGGCAATAATTCACCCCTCCACTTT.